The present entry profiles one TCR beta chain with its context. As yet, its antigen is unknown. The data derive from a study of cytomegalovirus exposure and HLA in healthy donors. The study ran its PCR with 60 Vbeta and 13 Jbeta primers. TCRdb keeps only in-frame clones here, not all; method: immunoSEQ multiplex PCR. The repertoire holds around 170,000 clones, with around 82% as singletons. The CDR3 is made up of 14 amino acids. V was pared by 4 bases and J by 4 bases, with 4 bases of the junction left unmatched. Germline V lookup: CDR1 KGHSY, CDR2 FQNENV. Study observations and caveats: The study listed around 150 cytomegalovirus-associated TCR beta chains. Several V segments, TRBV6-2 and TRBV6-3 among them, could not be told apart and were dropped. Earlier analysis found most TCR beta V segments productive about 87% or about 30% of the time.

This sequence joins TRBV16 and TRBJ1-2; 9 bases are a match to TRBD1. The sample taken for sequencing was PBMCs. This TCR was recovered from a boy aged 2 to 9 in good health and CMV-seronegative. The CDR3 loop is CASSPRDRAYGYTF. DNA for the CDR3: TGTGCCAGCAGCCCCCGGGACAGGGCCTATGGCTACACCTTC.